This T cell receptor beta chain comes out of a study of spatial heterogeneity in lung cancer (dated by TCRdb to about 2019). As for the study more broadly: Beta-chain transcripts were consistently detected in greater numbers than alpha-chain transcripts, which likely reflected higher beta-chain transcript abundance. The study linked features of the TCR repertoire to counts of nonsynonymous mutations, which were determined by whole-exome sequencing of tumor tissue. The study quantitatively compared TCR alpha and beta repertoires across multiple tumor regions, matched nontumor lung and blood in non-small cell lung cancer. In the raw uncorrected reads, each unique combination of TCR and UMI appeared on average more than ten times. Both alpha and beta chains were TCR-sequenced in samples taken at surgery, namely 220 tumor regions, under 80 matched nontumor lung samples and 50 to 60 PBMC samples. In tumor regions, TCR transcript counts showed a strong correlation with a T cell transcriptional module score derived from matched bulk RNA-seq. Study-wide conclusions, independent of this receptor: Counts of ubiquitous and regional expanded TCRs were found to correlate with counts of ubiquitous and regional nonsynonymous mutations, respectively. TCR-seq coverage of tumor T cells was estimated to be only roughly 7% for alpha chains and about 12% for beta chains. The tumor nonsynonymous mutation count correlated with the number of expanded intratumoral alpha and beta TCRs. Confirming at a functional level the hypothesis that regional TCRs recognize regional mutations was considered to require additional single-cell paired TCR alpha and beta sequencing.

According to the study, the label for this sample's time point signals: sample taken at primary tumor resection. The donors were more than 60 patients from the lung TRACERx cohort who had early-stage, untreated non-small cell lung cancer. Without any cell sorting, TCR sequencing was performed on whole RNA extracted either from tumor and nontumor lung tissue or from cryopreserved PBMC samples. Only patients with enough RNA available from two or more tumor regions were chosen for TCR sequencing. Before selection, tumor and adjacent nontumor lung specimens were reviewed by a lung pathologist. The library relied on 5' RACE. TCRdb names NextSeq 500 as the instrument used. In the TCR library protocol, a unique molecular identifier was attached to each TCR cDNA molecule so that PCR and sequencing errors could be corrected. In the source study's methods: Decombinator tools were used for TCR identification, UMI-based error correction and CDR3 extraction. Expanded TCRs were defined as those above a frequency of 2 per 1,000, corresponding to the top 1% of the tumor frequency distribution. Expanded tumor TCRs were classed as regional if statistically deemed absent (corrected P<0.05) from at least one tumor region, otherwise ubiquitous. Each repertoire was subsampled 100 times to 5,000 TCRs, after which Renyi diversity was computed with the R vegan package. CDR3 similarity networks were built from amino acid triplet string-kernel similarity, with CDR3s being connected when pairwise similarity was above 0.82. TCRdb reprocessed the public reads (quality trimming at Q25 with fastp, clone calling with MiXCR) and kept in-frame beta chains. CDR3 protein sequences are deduplicated, and each keeps its most common genes and DNA. The V and J calls here are based on TCRdb, not the publication. In this sample the table shows some 97,000 distinct CDR3 sequences, 3.5% to 5% of which occur a single time. The ten largest clones add up to over 20% of the sample.

This clonotype was recorded many times. There is no known antigen for this receptor. It has no much larger one-base neighbor in the sample; base qualities were not kept. Sequenced here: lung tumor tissue, sampled at surgery. The TCR originated in a male donor with early-stage non-small cell lung cancer.

The sequenced DNA: TGTGCCAGCAGCTGGAGACTAGCCGAGGAGCAGTACTTC. This is translated as CASSWRLAEEQYF. Recombination joined TRBV7-6 with TRBJ2-7, and 7 bases in between align with TRBD2. Based on the germline V gene, the CDR1 and CDR2 sequences are SGHVS and FNYEAQ. Trimming leaves V shorter by 4 bases and J shorter by 7 bases, with the junction holding 7 bases beyond the gene matches. The CDR3 numbers 13 residues from cysteine through phenylalanine. This entry keeps only the CDR3 DNA: 39 bases, framed from base 1. Where the CDR3 stops, the reference TRBV7-6 and TRBJ2-7 genes take over; the full variable domain is GAGVSQSPRYKVTKRGQDVALRCDPISGHVSLYWYRQALGQGPEFLTYFNYEAQQDKSGLPNDRFSAERPEGSISTLTIQRTEQRDSAMYRCASSWRLAEEQYFGPGTRLTVT.